The clone carrying this TCR beta chain was seen at least ten times. What it binds is not known. The source material, RNA transcripts, was used to amplify TCR beta CDR3 regions. The TCR CDR3 was amplified in a first-round RT-PCR using the HTBI primer set. TCRdb re-analysed the multiplex PCR reads in MiXCR, keeping a single row per CDR3 protein. The repertoire holds fewer than 650,000 distinct CDR3 sequences, with 12% to 15% as singletons. Among ophthalmopathy patients, the Clinical Activity Score reached at least 3, the NOSPECS grade reached at least 4, and duration remained under 3 months. Orbital computed tomography, thyroid ultrasound, serum thyroxine and TRAb, and clinical symptoms together informed the diagnoses. This record comes from a study of T cells in Graves' hyperthyroidism and ophthalmopathy. Study-wide findings and caveats: Ophthalmopathy cases were set apart from stable hyperthyroidism by a 13 V-J model. Most expanded thyroid clonotypes above 0.001 recurred in blood.

CDR1 is KGHDR, CDR2 SFDVKD, per germline. There are 12 residues in the CDR3. V lost 9 bases to trimming and J lost 2 bases, with 8 bases between them. The V and J genes are TRBV24-1 and TRBJ2-3; D might be TRBD2 (5 bases). This receptor was identified in a woman under 30 with Graves' ophthalmopathy. The sequenced material came from blood. CDR3 amino acids: CATRENTDTQYF. In nucleotides, the CDR3 is TGTGCCACCCGGGAAAACACAGATACGCAGTATTTT.